This TCR beta chain is from a study of T cells in localized non-small cell lung cancer. General study points: Higher blood T cell density went with longer overall survival. Only one tumor region was sequenced, so heterogeneity remains possible. Tumor trailed uninvolved adjacent lung in T cell clonality, which peaked there.

The data were produced by immunoSEQ multiplex PCR, yet TCRdb's version contains in-frame clones alone and is incomplete. The sample carries fewer than 13,000 clones, roughly half recorded once. This clone was seen only a few times. Antigen unknown. Per the germline V gene, CDR1 is MNHGY and CDR2 is SAAAGT. Deletions cut 5 bases from V and 7 bases from J, with 15 bases between. There are 14 residues in the CDR3. Sequencing used lymph node tissue, obtained before any cancer treatment. The chain employs TRBV6-8 and TRBJ1-5; D is possibly TRBD1 (5 bases). This receptor was taken from a woman aged 35 to 70 with stage II squamous cell lung carcinoma. For the CDR3, the DNA is TGTGCCAGCAGTGGTTCAGGGTTTGGGCAGCCCCAGCATTTT. Its translation is CASSGSGFGQPQHF.